The entry that follows covers one TCR beta chain sequence. Its antigen is currently unknown. Time point denoted: week 35, safety follow-up. A 20-mer mutant IDH1 peptide at 300 ug was injected subcutaneously with topical imiquimod. The data were obtained in a study of a mutant IDH1 vaccine in newly diagnosed glioma. Method: immunoSEQ multiplex PCR; TCRdb's copy keeps in-frame clones and lacks some. Of around 60,000 clones in the sample, roughly four fifths were seen once. The V gene lost 6 bases and the J gene lost 4 bases, with 15 bases spanning the gap. The length of the CDR3 is 13 residues. Germline CDR1 is SQVTM and CDR2 is ANQGSEA.

The chain uses TRBV29-1 and TRBJ1-1, with a weak D call TRBD1 (6 bases). Material: PBMCs, obtained from a glioma patient whose treatment included an IDH1 peptide vaccine. This sequence was found in a middle-aged man with glioma. CDR3 sequence reads: CSVAQGWVTEAFF. In nucleotides, the CDR3 is TGCAGCGTCGCACAGGGATGGGTCACTGAAGCTTTCTTT.